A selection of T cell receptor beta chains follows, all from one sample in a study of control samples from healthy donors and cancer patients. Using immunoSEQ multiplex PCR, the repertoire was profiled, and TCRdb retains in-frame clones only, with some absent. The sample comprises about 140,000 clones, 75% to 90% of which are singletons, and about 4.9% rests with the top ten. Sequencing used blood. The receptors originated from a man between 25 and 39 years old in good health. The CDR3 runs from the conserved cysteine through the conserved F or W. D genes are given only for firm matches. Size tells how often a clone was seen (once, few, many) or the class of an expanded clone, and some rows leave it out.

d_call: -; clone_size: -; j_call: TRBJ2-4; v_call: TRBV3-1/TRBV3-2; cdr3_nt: TGTGCCAGCAGCCAAGATTGGAAAAACATTCAGTACTTC; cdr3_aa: CASSQDWKNIQYF
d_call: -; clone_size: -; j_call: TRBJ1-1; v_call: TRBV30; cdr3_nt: TGTGCCTGGAGTGGAGACACGGGGGGTGAAGCTTTCTTT; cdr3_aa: CAWSGDTGGEAFF
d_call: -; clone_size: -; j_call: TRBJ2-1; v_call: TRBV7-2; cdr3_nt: TGTGCCAGCAGCCTCGGAGGGGGGGGCGTCTACAATGAGCAGTTCTTC; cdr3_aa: CASSLGGGGVYNEQFF
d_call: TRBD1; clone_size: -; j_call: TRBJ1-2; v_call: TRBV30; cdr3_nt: TGTGCCTGGAGTCCCGGGACAGGGGTGAATGGCTACACCTTC; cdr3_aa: CAWSPGTGVNGYTF
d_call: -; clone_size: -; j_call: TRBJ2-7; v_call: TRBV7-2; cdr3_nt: TGTGCCAGCAGCTTATTTTTCCAGGACCCCTACGAGCAGTACTTC; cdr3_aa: CASSLFFQDPYEQYF
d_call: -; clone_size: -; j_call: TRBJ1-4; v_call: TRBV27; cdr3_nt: TGTGCCAGCAGTTTACGGGGTATGGACGAAAAACTGTTTTTT; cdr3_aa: CASSLRGMDEKLFF
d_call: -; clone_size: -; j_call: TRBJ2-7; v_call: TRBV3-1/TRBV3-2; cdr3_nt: TGTGCCAGCAGCCAAGATATCCTAGAGCAGTACTTC; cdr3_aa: CASSQDILEQYF
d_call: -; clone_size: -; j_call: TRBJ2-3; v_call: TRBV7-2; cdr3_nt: TGTGCCAGCAGCTTCCAGAGTAGCACAGATACGCAGTATTTT; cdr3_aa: CASSFQSSTDTQYF
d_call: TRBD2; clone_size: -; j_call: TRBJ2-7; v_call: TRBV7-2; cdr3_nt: TGTGCCAGCAGCCTTGCCGGGAGGACCTACGAGCAGTACTTC; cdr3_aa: CASSLAGRTYEQYF
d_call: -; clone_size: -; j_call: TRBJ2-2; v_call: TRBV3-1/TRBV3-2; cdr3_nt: TGTGCCAGCAGCCAAGGGTCCCGAGGGGAGCTGTTTTTT; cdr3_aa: CASSQGSRGELFF
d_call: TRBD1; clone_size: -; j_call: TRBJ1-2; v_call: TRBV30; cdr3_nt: TGTGCCTGGACCCCCGGGACAGTTCGATCCTACACCTTC; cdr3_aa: CAWTPGTVRSYTF
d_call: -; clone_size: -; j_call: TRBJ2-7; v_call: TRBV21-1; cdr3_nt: TGTGCCAGCAGCAAATGGGCTAGTTCGGGAAGCTACGAGCAGTACTTC; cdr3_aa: CASSKWASSGSYEQYF
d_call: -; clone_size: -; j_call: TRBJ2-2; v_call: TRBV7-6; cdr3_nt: TGTGCCAGCACCTGGGAAATGAGTACCGGGGAGCTGTTTTTT; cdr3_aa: CASTWEMSTGELFF
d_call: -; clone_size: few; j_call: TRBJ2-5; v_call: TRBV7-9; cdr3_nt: TGTGCCAGCAGCTTAGGTTCCCAAGGGACCCAGTACTTC; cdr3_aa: CASSLGSQGTQYF
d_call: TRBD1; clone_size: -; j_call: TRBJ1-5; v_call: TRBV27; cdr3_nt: TGTGCCAGCAGTGCGGACAGGAATCAGCCCCAGCATTTT; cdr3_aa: CASSADRNQPQHF
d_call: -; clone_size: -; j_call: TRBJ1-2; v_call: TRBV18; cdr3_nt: TGTGCCAGCTCACCGCCAGTCTTTGGCTATGGCTACACCTTC; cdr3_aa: CASSPPVFGYGYTF
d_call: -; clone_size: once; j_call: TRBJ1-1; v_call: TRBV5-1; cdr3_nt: TGCGCCAGCAGCCCCCCGGGGAACACTGAAGCTTTCTTT; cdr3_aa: CASSPPGNTEAFF
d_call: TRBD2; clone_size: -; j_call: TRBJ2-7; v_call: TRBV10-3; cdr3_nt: TGTGCCATCAGGGGGACAGGGCGACTAGCGGGAGGGAACGACGAGCAGTACTTC; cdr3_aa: CAIRGTGRLAGGNDEQYF
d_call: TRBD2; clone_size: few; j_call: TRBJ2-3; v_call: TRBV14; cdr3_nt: TGTGCCAGCAGCCCTTCGTCTAGCGGGGGGGCAGATACGCAGTATTTT; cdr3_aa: CASSPSSSGGADTQYF
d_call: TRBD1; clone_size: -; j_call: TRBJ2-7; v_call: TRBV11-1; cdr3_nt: TGTGCCAGCAGATCGACAGGGGATGGTATCCACGAGCAGTACTTC; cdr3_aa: CASRSTGDGIHEQYF
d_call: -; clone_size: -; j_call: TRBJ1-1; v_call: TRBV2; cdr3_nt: TGTGCCAGCAGGGTCGGAATGATGAACACTGAAGCTTTCTTT; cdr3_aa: CASRVGMMNTEAFF
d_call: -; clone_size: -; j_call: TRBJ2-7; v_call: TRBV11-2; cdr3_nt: TGTGCCAGCAGCTTAGAATGGAAGGGGGGGCAGTACTTC; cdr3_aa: CASSLEWKGGQYF
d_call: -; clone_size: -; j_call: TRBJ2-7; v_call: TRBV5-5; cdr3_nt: TGTGCCAGCAGCTTGGTATCGGACAGCTACGAGCAGTACTTC; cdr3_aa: CASSLVSDSYEQYF
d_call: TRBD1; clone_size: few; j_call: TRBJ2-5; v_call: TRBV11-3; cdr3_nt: TGTGCCAGCACCTTGAGGACAGGGGGAGAGACCCAGTACTTC; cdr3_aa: CASTLRTGGETQYF
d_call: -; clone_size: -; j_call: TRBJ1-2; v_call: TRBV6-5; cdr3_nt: TGTGCCAGCAACGTAGGGCTCTCCTATGGCTACACCTTC; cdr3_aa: CASNVGLSYGYTF
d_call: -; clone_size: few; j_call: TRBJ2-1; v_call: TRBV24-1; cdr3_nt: TGTGCCACCAGTGGGGTGATAGTGGATGAGCAGTTCTTC; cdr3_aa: CATSGVIVDEQFF
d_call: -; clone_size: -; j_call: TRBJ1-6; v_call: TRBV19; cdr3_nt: TGTGCCAGTATGACAGGAAATTCACCCCTCCACTTT; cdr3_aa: CASMTGNSPLHF
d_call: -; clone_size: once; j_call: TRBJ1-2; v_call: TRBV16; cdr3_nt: TGTGCCAGCAGCCAACCGGACAGAGCTAACTATGGCTACACCTTC; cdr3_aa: CASSQPDRANYGYTF
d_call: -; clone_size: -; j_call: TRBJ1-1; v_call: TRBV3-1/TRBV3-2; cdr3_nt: TGTGCCAGCAGCCAATCTACAGGAGAAGCTTTCTTT; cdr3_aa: CASSQSTGEAFF
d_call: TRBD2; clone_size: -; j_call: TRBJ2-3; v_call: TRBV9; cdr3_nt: TGTGCCAGCAGCGCCTCTGGGGGGGATATCACAGATACGCAGTATTTT; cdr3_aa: CASSASGGDITDTQYF
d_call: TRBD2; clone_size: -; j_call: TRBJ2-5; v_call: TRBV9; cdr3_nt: TGTGCCAGCAGCAGGACTAGCGGGGGACATGACGAGACCCAGTACTTC; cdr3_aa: CASSRTSGGHDETQYF
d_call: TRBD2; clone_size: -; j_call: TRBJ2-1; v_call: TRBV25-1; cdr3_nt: TGTGCCAGCAGTTCAACCCCCCCGGGGGGGGTTCTTTTCGAGCAGTTCTTC; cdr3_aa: CASSSTPPGGVLFEQFF
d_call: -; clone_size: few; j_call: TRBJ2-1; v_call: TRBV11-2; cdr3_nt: TGTGCCAGCAGCTTCTCGGTAATAGCGTCTAGCTCCTACAATGAGCAGTTCTTC; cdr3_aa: CASSFSVIASSSYNEQFF
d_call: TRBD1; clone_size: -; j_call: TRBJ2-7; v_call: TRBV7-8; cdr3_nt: TGTGCCAGCAGCCAACCGGGACAGGGGATGAACTACGAGCAGTACTTC; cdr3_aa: CASSQPGQGMNYEQYF
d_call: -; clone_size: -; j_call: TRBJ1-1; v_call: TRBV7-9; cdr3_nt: TGTGCCAGCAGCTCAGGGACGTACACTGAAGCTTTCTTT; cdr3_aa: CASSSGTYTEAFF
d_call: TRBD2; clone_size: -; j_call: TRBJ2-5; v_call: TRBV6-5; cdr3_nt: TGTGCCAGCCTTTCCGGGACTAGCGGGGAAGAGACCCAGTACTTC; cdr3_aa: CASLSGTSGEETQYF
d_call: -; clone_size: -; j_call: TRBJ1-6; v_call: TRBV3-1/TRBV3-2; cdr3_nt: TGTGCCAGCAGCCGGAAAGGCGATTATAATTCACCCCTCCACTTT; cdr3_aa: CASSRKGDYNSPLHF
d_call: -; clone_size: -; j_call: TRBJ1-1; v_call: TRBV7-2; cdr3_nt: TGTGCCAGCAGCCTAAGACAGGAGAACACTGAAGCTTTCTTT; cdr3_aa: CASSLRQENTEAFF
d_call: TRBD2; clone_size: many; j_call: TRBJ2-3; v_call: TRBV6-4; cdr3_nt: TGTGCCAGCAGTGACTCTAGCGGGGCAGATACGCAGTATTTT; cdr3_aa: CASSDSSGADTQYF
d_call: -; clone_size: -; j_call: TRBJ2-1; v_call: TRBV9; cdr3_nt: TGTGCCAGCAGCGGCGGAGGGCTGGCGACGCACAATGAGCAGTTCTTC; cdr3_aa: CASSGGGLATHNEQFF